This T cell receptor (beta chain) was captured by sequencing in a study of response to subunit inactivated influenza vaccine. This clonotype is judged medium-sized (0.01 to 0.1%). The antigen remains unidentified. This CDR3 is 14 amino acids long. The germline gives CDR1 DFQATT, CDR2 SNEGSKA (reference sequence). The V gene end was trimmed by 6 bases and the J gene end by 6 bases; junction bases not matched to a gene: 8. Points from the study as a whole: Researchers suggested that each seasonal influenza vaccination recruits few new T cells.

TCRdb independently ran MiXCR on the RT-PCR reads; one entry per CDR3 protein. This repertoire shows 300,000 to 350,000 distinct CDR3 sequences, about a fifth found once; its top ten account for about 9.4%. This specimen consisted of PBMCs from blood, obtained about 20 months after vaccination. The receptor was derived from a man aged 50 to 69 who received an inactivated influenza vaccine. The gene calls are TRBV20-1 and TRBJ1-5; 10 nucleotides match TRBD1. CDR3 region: CSAKTTGGFQPQHF. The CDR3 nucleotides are TGCAGTGCAAAAACGACAGGGGGCTTTCAGCCCCAGCATTTT.